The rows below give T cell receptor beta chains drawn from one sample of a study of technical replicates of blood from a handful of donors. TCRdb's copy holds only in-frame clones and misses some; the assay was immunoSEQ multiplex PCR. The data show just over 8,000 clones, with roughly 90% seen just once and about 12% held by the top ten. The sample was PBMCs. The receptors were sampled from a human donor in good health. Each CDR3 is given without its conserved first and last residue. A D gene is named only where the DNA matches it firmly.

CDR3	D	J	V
ASSLDRGESNQPQH	.	TRBJ1-5	TRBV21-1
ASSRHRGQNTEAF	TRBD1	TRBJ1-1	TRBV27
ASSRDRQETQY	TRBD1	TRBJ2-5	TRBV28
ASSQDLLTGPEQF	TRBD1	TRBJ2-1	TRBV4-2
ASRASSHEQF	.	TRBJ2-1	TRBV5-1
AWSRGGHNTGELF	.	TRBJ2-2	TRBV30
ASSKGDRLAGVRTDTQY	.	TRBJ2-3	TRBV21-1
ASSGDRPFYEQY	.	TRBJ2-7	TRBV6-4
ASGLVLGHPSSMNTEAF	.	TRBJ1-1	TRBV12-5
ASSFARGGATDTQY	TRBD2	TRBJ2-3	TRBV5-1
ASSPGRAAETQY	TRBD2	TRBJ2-5	TRBV7-7
ASSLVQGTEAF	.	TRBJ1-1	TRBV7-2
ASSLVAPSYEQY	.	TRBJ2-7	TRBV7-9
ASGLQRTGGTGETQY	TRBD1	TRBJ2-5	TRBV12-5
ASETAGGPDTQY	TRBD2	TRBJ2-3	TRBV28
AWSLRETQY	.	TRBJ2-5	TRBV30
ASSFRQGNQPQH	.	TRBJ1-5	TRBV13
ASSWDSLQYEQF	TRBD1	TRBJ2-1	TRBV5-1